The 9 T cell receptor beta chains reported below all come from one sample, sequenced in a study of breast tumors, draining lymph nodes, adjacent tissues. One entry per CDR3 protein results from TCRdb running MiXCR on the multiplex PCR reads. The sample includes 15,000 to 20,000 distinct CDR3 sequences, over 40% seen only once; the top ten take 10% to 15%. The sample was tumor-adjacent breast tissue. These receptors were obtained from a female donor with breast cancer. Some clones in this sample may be carry-over from other donors' samples.

This clonotype was seen repeatedly, ten times or more. The rearrangement uses TRBV6-5 and TRBJ1-2; 7 nucleotides match TRBD1. The germline CDR1 and CDR2 sequences are MNHEY and SVGAGI. With V trimmed by 5 bases and J by 6 bases, 9 bases remained unmatched. CDR3 length: 14 amino acids. Written as DNA, the CDR3 is TGTGCCAGCAGTCACCGGACAGGAAGAAATGGCTACACCTTC. It yields the protein CASSHRTGRNGYTF.

The chain employs TRBV10-3 and TRBJ2-7, with TRBD1 identical over 9 bases. V shed 3 bases, J shed 2 bases, and the junction held 2 bases outside the gene matches. Germline values: CDR1 ENHRY, CDR2 SYGVKD. This CDR3 is built from 14 residues. Here the CDR3 reads CAISDRDRAYEQYF. CDR3 nucleotides: TGTGCCATCAGTGATCGGGACAGGGCCTACGAGCAGTACTTC.

This clonotype was recorded at least ten times. A much larger clone differs from this one at a single base, so this may be a read error. This chain links TRBV6-1 with TRBJ2-7; D remains ambiguous. Trimming took 4 bases from V and 1 from J, leaving 14 bases between them. Germline V lookup: CDR1 MNHNS, CDR2 SASEGT. The CDR3 spans 15 residues. The CDR3 nucleotides are TGTGCCAGCAGTGGAGGTGTGTACGGTTCCTACGAGCAGTACTTC. This encodes CASSGGVYGSYEQYF.

This clonotype was seen ten or more times. The J gene is TRBJ2-7, the V gene TRBV7-9; 7 nucleotides match TRBD2. The germline CDR1 and CDR2 sequences are SEHNR and FQNEAQ (reference sequence). The CDR3 has 15 residues. The V and J ends lost 5 bases and 6 bases, in that order; junction bases with no gene match: 13. CDR3 DNA sequence: TGTGCCAGCAGCAATCGACACCTCGGGGAGGGCGAGCAGTACTTC. Its protein product is CASSNRHLGEGEQYF. The variable domain in full, with the rest retrieved from reference TRBV7-9 and TRBJ2-7, is DTGVSQNPRHKITKRGQNVTFRCDPISEHNRLYWYRQTLGQGPEFLTYFQNEAQLEKSRLLSDRFSAERPKGSFSTLEIQRTEQGDSAMYLCASSNRHLGEGEQYFGPGTRLTVT.

This clonotype was detected many times. The genes are TRBV27 and TRBJ2-1; D might be TRBD1 or TRBD2, each matching 6 bases. Trimming took off 2 bases at V and 5 bases at J, with 13 bases between the two ends. The CDR3 is 15 residues long. The V gene's germline CDR1 is MNHEY and CDR2 SMNVEV (reference sequence). CDR3 sequence (DNA): TGTGCCAGCAGTTTAAGGTGGGGGGCGAACAATGAGCAGTTCTTC. Translated, it gives CASSLRWGANNEQFF.

This clonotype was counted at least ten times. This chain uses TRBV12-3 or TRBV12-4 with TRBJ2-5; 9 bases fit TRBD2. CDR3 length: 15 residues. V was pared by 7 bases and J by 4 bases, with 10 bases of the junction left unmatched. CDR3 residues: CASNQAGGLGETQYF. DNA for the CDR3: TGTGCCAGCAACCAAGCGGGGGGCCTGGGAGAGACCCAGTACTTC.

In this sample, this clonotype turned up many times. The chain joins TRBV6-2 or TRBV6-3 to TRBJ1-5; 7 bases match TRBD1. Germline CDR1 MNHEY, CDR2 SVGEGT. The CDR3 runs 15 residues. V was clipped by 2 bases and J by 5 bases; unmatched bases: 6. DNA of the CDR3: TGTGCCAGCAGTTACACCCCGGGACAGTATCAGCCCCAGCATTTT. It specifies CASSYTPGQYQPQHF.

The V call is TRBV12-3 or TRBV12-4, the J call TRBJ2-7; TRBD2 agrees at 9 bases. Losses at the gene ends were 7 bases for V and 12 bases for J; bases not matched to a gene: 16. The CDR3 is 14 residues long. CDR3 bases: TGTGCCAGCACCTTCAGCGGGAGGACCAACAAGCCGTACTTC. This translates into CASTFSGRTNKPYF.

The chain is built from TRBV24-1 and TRBJ1-2, with D uncertain. The CDR3 runs 14 residues. The V gene's germline CDR1 is KGHDR and CDR2 SFDVKD. Trimming shortened V by 4 bases and J by 4 bases, and 12 bases separated the two germline ends. The CDR3 DNA is TGTGCCACCAGTGACCACCGGGTCCTCTATGGCTACACCTTC. It yields the protein CATSDHRVLYGYTF.